This T cell receptor (beta chain) was captured by sequencing in a study of cytomegalovirus exposure and HLA in healthy donors (dated by TCRdb to 2016 to 2017). With regard to the full study: An earlier analysis of roughly 500 of the donors reported approximately 260 Gb of sequence data and 117 million unique TCR beta sequences obtained from 150 million to 200 million T cells. Class I and class II HLA loci were covered by the typing at four-digit resolution. The study profiled the T cell repertoires of 666 subjects by immunosequencing and related them to cytomegalovirus serostatus. A later analysis re-analyzed previously published TCR beta repertoires from 666 donors and added high-resolution HLA genotyping to study TCR occurrence patterns. In a later genetic analysis, genome-wide SNP genotypes for about three fifths of the 666 donors were used, and that subset was treated as a discovery cohort. Among a few hundred genotyped donors of the cohort, an average of 235,054 unique TCR beta nucleotide sequences were sequenced per donor, approximately 20% of them non-productive. The study aimed to test whether cataloging public T cell receptors could reveal signatures of past pathogen exposure. Typing coverage differed by locus: A, B, C, DRB1 and DQB1 were typed in roughly 620-630 donors, DQA1 in about 560, DPA1 in around 600, and DPB1 in 400 to 480. The later analysis used no new phenotypic data to find candidate immune exposures, relying instead on TCR beta sequences and their occurrence across donors. About five DR-DQ haplotypes were treated as single units for association and clustering because of strong linkage in the cohort. A separate validation cohort of about 110 different subjects was used in addition to the approximately 700-subject first cohort. Every discovery cohort repertoire had been produced on one sequencing platform. An earlier analysis of around 640 of the donors used high-throughput TCR beta sequencing to judge whether each TCR beta V gene segment behaved as functional or pseudogenic. Donor age, sex, ethnicity and CMV serostatus were compiled alongside the repertoire data. Of the roughly 390 genotyped donors, about 80% fell in the genetic ancestry cluster associated with self-reported Caucasian donors. To predict cytomegalovirus infection status, the study brought together high-throughput TCR immunosequencing, statistical association of individual TCRs with disease status, and machine learning. An early release covering roughly 580 HLA-typed donors comprised about 300 gigabases of sequencing data and around 86 million unique TCR sequences. Overall results and qualifications from the work: In vitro tests confirmed that a few of the cytomegalovirus-associated TCR beta chains recognize cytomegalovirus antigens. Roughly uniform sequencing depth across donors was assumed in presence/absence analyses, although this assumption may not hold. The cohort was sequenced for TCR beta chains only, and without alpha or paired-chain data the features that could be detected were limited. A further reported finding was that TCR beta sequences accurately predicted the HLA-A and HLA-B alleles for most subjects in the first cohort. Some IMGT-functional V segments, including TRBV6-2 and TRBV6-3, could not be told apart with the 87-base-pair reads, so those segments were excluded. Specific HLA alleles were associated with 15,000 to 20,000 TCR beta sequences at a false discovery rate of 0.05 in a later analysis. While some public TCRs were present in many individuals, most TCR sequences turned up only very rarely across donors. Cytomegalovirus status was reported to be diagnosed by the classifier with high specificity and sensitivity in both the original and validation cohorts. According to a later analysis, most CMV-associated TCR beta chains appeared to be HLA-restricted, and the HLA associations seemed to be driven largely by CMV exposure. Several of the top co-occurrence clusters appeared to be linked to parvovirus B19, influenza, CMV and Epstein-Barr virus, according to a later analysis. Compared with the roughly 600-donor mean, donors in an Asian-associated ancestry cluster had fewer N-insertions in productive TCRs, according to a later genetic analysis. The earlier analysis of some 560 of the donors excluded over 15 rarely observed V segments, including chromosome 9 orphons, because counts were too low. The sequencing pipeline was judged likely to have produced a cluster of highly shared sequence variants as a technical artifact. A later analysis found that TCR association rates varied across HLA loci, with DRB1 alleles showing the most associated TCRs and HLA-C alleles the fewest. In an earlier analysis of over 550 of the donors, most TCR beta V segments were observed in productive rearrangements about 90% or about 30% of the time, broadly matching IMGT annotations. Correlated functional status among segregating V segments might reflect linkage disequilibrium, but an unknown experimental factor could not be ruled out. Immune exposure information for the cohort was limited to CMV serostatus. An association between a missense DCLRE1C variant and V-gene and J-gene trimming of TCR beta chains was found in a later genetic analysis and replicated in an independent cohort. In a later analysis, HLA-associated TCR beta chains showed more clonal expansion and lower generation probabilities than non-associated chains that were equally common. Assigning TCR associations to individual alleles was difficult when HLA alleles, especially DR and DQ, strongly co-occurred. HLA typing was unavailable for some donors at each locus, so association tests used only the typed subset. The authors suggested that the approach could potentially be extended to other disease states and immunological phenotypes. The study gave a list of around 170 TCR beta chains associated with cytomegalovirus.

The V end loses 1 base and the J end loses 5 bases, and a stretch of 17 bases separates them. The CDR3 runs 15 residues from the cysteine to the phenylalanine. Just the 45-base CDR3 DNA is kept, in frame starting at base 1. The germline V gene yields SQVTM for CDR1 and ANQGSEA for CDR2. The method was the immunoSEQ multiplex PCR assay. For the multiplex PCR, a mixture combining 60 forward primers for TCR Vbeta segments and 13 reverse primers for TCR Jbeta segments was used. A multiplex PCR assay on genomic DNA amplified the CDR3 region of rearranged TCR beta genes. The amplified TCR beta libraries were sequenced on the Illumina HiSeq System as 87-base-pair reads. The authors processed their data as follows. In a later analysis, tens of millions of unique TCR beta chains were counted across the 650 to 700 repertoires, and approximately 11 million of these chains were shared by at least two donors. Raw reads were error-corrected and collapsed into unique sequences by a nearest-neighbor algorithm in which closely related sequences were merged to remove PCR and sequencing errors. V, D and J gene segments were assigned by aligning CDR3 sequences to IMGT reference sequences. For a sequence to be retained, at least a six-nucleotide match to both a V gene segment and a J gene segment was required. A rearrangement counted as productive if the CDR3 had no stop codons and remained in frame with V and J, and every other rearrangement counted as non-productive. Following IMGT convention, CDR3 was defined as the stretch from the second conserved V-encoded cysteine to the conserved J-encoded phenylalanine. In an earlier analysis of just under 600 of the donors, sequences lacking an unambiguous match to a single V gene segment were excluded. In an earlier analysis of several hundred of the donors, a V segment was called functional when productive rearrangements were above 56.7%, and segregating when the standard deviation between donors exceeded 5%. A statistical classification framework was built for diagnosing cytomegalovirus status from the catalog of TCR beta chain sequences. In a later analysis, TCR nucleotide sequences were compared against IMGT/GENE-DB human TR gene sequences so that V and J genes could be assigned. A later analysis assigned CDR3 sequences and most-parsimonious VDJ recombination scenarios with the TCRdist pipeline. A later analysis defined each TCR beta chain by its CDR3 amino acid sequence plus V-gene family, and excluded reads lacking a unique V-gene family. A later analysis removed 500 to 650 highly shared, low-generation-probability nucleotide sequences to deal with suspected cross-contamination and a sequencing artifact. A later analysis calculated a clonal expansion index for each public chain from normalized within-repertoire ranks of inferred template counts. In a later analysis, generation probabilities were computed using a VDJ recombination model fitted to out-of-frame rearrangements, and the results were checked against IGoR. Hypergeometric tests were used in a later analysis to score TCR-TCR, TCR-HLA and TCR-CMV co-occurrence, with a repertoire-size bias correction applied to the TCR pairs. A later analysis estimated false discovery rates by permuting HLA or CMV assignments 20 times. In a later analysis, co-occurring TCRs were grouped with DBSCAN, and TCRdist sequence similarity was added when clustering was performed within HLA-allele-positive subsets. Repertoires with fewer than 30,000 or more than 120,000 public chains were left out of co-occurrence clustering, as were about 5 repertoires with anomalous nucleotide sharing. The source is immuneACCESS, and TCRdb retained only in-frame sequences with V and J called. Part of the clones is not carried over; for the studies checked, unresolved V genes explain less than half of this, and the remainder is unexplained. The DNA was the basis for D and trimming; V, J and clone size are from that table. The sample profile shows about 130,000 clones; roughly 77% of them were found once. Of the sample, about 5.3% falls within the top ten clones.

As concerns this clone: Its specific antigen is unknown. No base quality information exists; no much larger clone differs at one position.

The cohort consisted of some 670 healthy bone marrow donors. At the time of sampling, all cohort members were nominally healthy, though unrecorded immune exposures were likely present. The donor was CMV seronegative and was included in the group of 352 seronegative cohort members. Each donor provided a peripheral blood sample, and peripheral blood mononuclear cells were used for TCR beta sequencing. The Qiagen DNeasy Blood Extraction Kit was used to extract genomic DNA from the blood cell samples. The clonotype was recovered from a man aged 25 to 40 in good health and CMV-seronegative. The sequence links TRBV29-1 to TRBJ2-5; the best D guess is TRBD2, with 6 bases matching. Sequenced sample: PBMCs. The CDR3 reads CSVEVLAGGLETQYF. The base sequence is TGCAGCGTTGAAGTTCTAGCCGGGGGTTTGGAGACCCAGTACTTC.